This record covers a single TCR beta chain. These data are taken from a study of blood T cells in healthy people across ages. Per germline, CDR1 SEHNR and CDR2 FQNEAQ (reference sequence). The V gene lost 1 base and the J gene lost 2 bases, with 11 bases spanning the gap. CDR3 length equals 16 residues. Using a J-beta primer mix together with a sample-barcoded 5' primer, a second PCR was run for about 7 to 12 cycles. Using its own MiXCR run on the 5' RACE reads, TCRdb lists one record per CDR3 protein. Here the sample spans fewer than 700,000 distinct CDR3 sequences, around half being singletons. Sequenced sample: blood. This chain joins TRBV7-9 and TRBJ2-2; D is possibly TRBD1 or TRBD2 (5 bases each). The TCR sequence derives from a man older than 75 in good health. CDR3 sequence reads: CASSLGRTINTGELFF. CDR3 bases: TGTGCCAGCAGCTTAGGGAGGACAATTAACACCGGGGAGCTGTTTTTT.